This T cell receptor beta chain was sequenced in a study of PD-1 blockade in classical Hodgkin lymphoma. Sequenced by immunoSEQ multiplex PCR; TCRdb stores in-frame clones only, minus some. The table includes around 6,500 clones, about 77% detected once. The CDR3 contains 16 residues. The germline CDR1 and CDR2 sequences are KGHSH and LQKENI. The V and J ends lost 5 bases and 0 bases respectively, with 14 bases between them. Points from the study as a whole: Only CD4+ TCR diversity, not CD8+, had risen significantly by C4D1.

Relapse after autologous stem cell transplantation occurred in every patient, and brentuximab vedotin exposure varied. From thawed PBMCs, CD4+ T cells were purified using magnetic negative selection. Complete response, partial response or progressive disease was recorded as best response. Regarding this clone: Its antigen is currently unknown.

Sequencing was performed on CD4+ T cells from blood, taken at baseline. The receptor comes from a human donor with classical Hodgkin lymphoma. The gene calls are TRBV18 and TRBJ1-3; D ambiguous. In nucleotides, the CDR3 is TGTGCCAGCTCAGATTCGGAGGCCCGCTCTGGAAACACCATATATTTT. This translates into CASSDSEARSGNTIYF.